The following is a T cell receptor (beta chain) sequence with its context. What it binds is unknown. The entry originates in a study of T cell repertoires in cytomegalovirus infection. Study context: CMV infection together with matching HLA type was indicated by public TCR beta signatures.

TCRdb itself ran the reads through MiXCR, one entry per CDR3 protein. The sample consists of under 350,000 distinct CDR3 sequences, approximately 8.9% of them appearing once. Study-wide points: The ex vivo response was dominated by HLA-C-restricted CMV-specific TCR beta clonotypes.

V lost 0 bases, J lost 5 bases, and 16 bases lay in between. CDR3 length: 15 amino acids. CDR1 and CDR2 from the germline V gene are DFQATT and SNEGSKA (reference sequence). This clonotype was obtained from a human donor in good health (CMV status not recorded). Some clones in this sample may be carry-over from other donors' samples. The V gene is TRBV20-1, the J gene TRBJ1-1; D gene ambiguous. Sequences were obtained from PBMCs. The CDR3 DNA sequence: TGCAGTGCTAGAGACGCGGGTGCCCCATGGACTGAAGCTTTCTTT. Protein: CSARDAGAPWTEAFF.